What follows are 10 T cell receptor beta chains derived from one specimen sequenced in a study of blood T cell repertoires in COVID-19. Libraries were prepared by immunoSEQ multiplex PCR; TCRdb keeps only in-frame clonotypes and omits some of them. The data show about 370,000 clones, with 70% to 90% seen just once and under 4% held by the top ten. The sequenced material came from peripheral blood. The receptors originated from a woman aged 25 to 45 with COVID-19, enrolled during active disease.

V gene TRBV16 combines with J gene TRBJ2-7, with 7 bases aligning to TRBD1. The germline gives CDR1 KGHSY, CDR2 FQNENV. This CDR3 contains 14 residues. J was trimmed by 5 bases and V by 3 bases; bases with no gene match: 7. CDR3 DNA sequence: TGTGCCAGCAGCCAGTCGACAGGGACGAACGAGCAGTACTTC. It is translated as CASSQSTGTNEQYF.

The chain employs TRBV6-5 and TRBJ2-3; 8 nucleotides match TRBD2. V shed 4 bases and J 5 bases; nucleotides not matched to a gene: 8. The CDR3 is 15 amino acids. The V gene's germline CDR1 is MNHEY and CDR2 SVGAGI. The CDR3 protein is CASSSPAGAVDTQYF. DNA for the CDR3: TGTGCCAGCAGTTCTCCAGCGGGGGCCGTAGATACGCAGTATTTT.

V and J are TRBV28 and TRBJ2-7, with 10 nucleotides matching TRBD2. V dropped 3 bases and J dropped 6; count of bases not matched to a gene: 8. From germline, CDR1 is MDHEN and CDR2 SYDVKM. CDR3 length equals 15 residues. CDR3 region: CASSLGSGRFREQYV. CDR3 nucleotide sequence: TGTGCCAGCAGTTTGGGTAGCGGGAGGTTTCGCGAGCAGTACGTC.

The gene calls are TRBV19 and TRBJ2-1; TRBD2 matches 10 bases. Trimming took 6 bases from V and 6 from J; bases not matched to a gene: 8. The germline CDR1 and CDR2 sequences are LNHDA and SQIVND (reference sequence). The CDR3 sequence is 15 residues long. CDR3 sequence (DNA): TGTGCCAGTAGCGCCGCCGGGACTAGCGTCAATGAGCAGTTCTTC. Its protein is CASSAAGTSVNEQFF. Full variable domain (remainder filled in from reference TRBV19 and TRBJ2-1): DGGITQSPKYLFRKEGQNVTLSCEQNLNHDAMYWYRQDPGQGLRLIYYSQIVNDFQKGDIAEGYSVSREKKESFPLTVTSAQKNPTAFYLCASSAAGTSVNEQFFGPGTRLTVL.

The chain carries TRBV6-5 and TRBJ1-3; D remains unclear. Germline values: CDR1 MNHEY, CDR2 SVGAGI. CDR3 size: 16 residues. V was pared by 3 bases and J by 4 bases, with 16 bases between. The CDR3 coding sequence is TGTGCCAGCAGTTATGATGGGCCCGGAAGGGGAAACACCATATATTTT. Amino acids: CASSYDGPGRGNTIYF.

This chain uses TRBV6-2 or TRBV6-3 with TRBJ2-2, with D tentatively TRBD2 (6 bases). Looked up from germline, CDR1 is MNHEY and CDR2 is SVGEGT. The CDR3 runs to 16 residues. The V and J ends lost 6 bases and 4 bases respectively, with 18 bases between them. The CDR3 loop is CASSLPRRGVTGELFF. The CDR3 DNA reads as TGTGCCAGCAGCCTTCCGAGGAGGGGCGTCACCGGGGAGCTGTTTTTT.

This chain uses TRBV11-3 with TRBJ2-2; TRBD1 is a possible D gene (5 bases). Looked up from germline, CDR1 is SGHNT and CDR2 is YENEEA. The V end lost 5 bases, the J end lost 0 bases, and 13 bases lay between the germline ends. The CDR3 extends over 16 amino acids. The CDR3 coding sequence is TGTGCCAGCAGCGGGGCCGGGTGGGCGAACACCGGGGAGCTGTTTTTT. Protein product: CASSGAGWANTGELFF.

The chain joins TRBV3-1 (or the pseudogene TRBV3-2) to TRBJ2-3, with TRBD2 as a possible D gene (6 bases). The CDR3 spans 19 residues. V was pared by 1 base and J by 0 bases, with 20 bases between. CDR1 LGHDT and CDR2 YNNKEL come from the germline V gene (reference sequence). The CDR3, as DNA: TGTGCCAGCAGCCAAGTATTTCCCGGACTACAGACTAGCACAGATACGCAGTATTTT. It yields the protein CASSQVFPGLQTSTDTQYF.

The V gene is TRBV5-1, the J gene TRBJ1-2; D might be TRBD1 (5 bases). With 2 bases removed from V and 3 bases from J, the gap between germline ends came to 8 bases. This CDR3 has 13 amino acids. CDR1 is SGHRS and CDR2 is YFSETQ in the germline V gene. In DNA, the CDR3 is TGCGCCAGCAGCTTCTCGACAGACTATGGCTACACCTTC. Translation: CASSFSTDYGYTF.

This chain's CDR3 is CASSIAGMEIYNEQFF. CDR3 in DNA: TGTGCCAGTAGTATAGCCGGGATGGAAATTTACAATGAGCAGTTCTTC. The genes are TRBV19 and TRBJ2-1; D is possibly TRBD2 (5 bases). The CDR3 is 16 residues long. Germline V gives CDR1 LNHDA, CDR2 SQIVND (reference sequence). Trimming removed 1 base from V and 4 bases from J, with 14 bases in between.